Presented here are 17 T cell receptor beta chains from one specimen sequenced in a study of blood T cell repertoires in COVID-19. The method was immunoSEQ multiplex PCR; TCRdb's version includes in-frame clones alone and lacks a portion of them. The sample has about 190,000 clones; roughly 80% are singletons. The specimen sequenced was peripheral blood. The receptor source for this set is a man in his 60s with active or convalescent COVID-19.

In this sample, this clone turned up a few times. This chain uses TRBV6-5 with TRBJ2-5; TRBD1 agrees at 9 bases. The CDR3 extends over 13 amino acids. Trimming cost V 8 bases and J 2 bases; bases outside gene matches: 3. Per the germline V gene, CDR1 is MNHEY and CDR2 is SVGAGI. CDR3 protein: CASCGQGQETQYF. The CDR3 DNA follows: TGTGCCAGCTGCGGACAGGGGCAAGAGACCCAGTACTTC.

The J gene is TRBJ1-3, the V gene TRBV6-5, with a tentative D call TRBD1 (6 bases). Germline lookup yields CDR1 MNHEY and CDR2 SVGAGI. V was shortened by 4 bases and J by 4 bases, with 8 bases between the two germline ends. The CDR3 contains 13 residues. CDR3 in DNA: TGTGCCAGCAGTTCCGGACAGGGAAACACCATATATTTT. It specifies CASSSGQGNTIYF.

The CDR3 spells CASSGRLAEDGQYF. DNA for the CDR3: TGTGCCAGTAGTGGAAGACTAGCGGAGGATGGCCAGTACTTC. This chain joins TRBV19 and TRBJ2-5; 9 nucleotides agree with TRBD2. This CDR3 has 14 amino acids. Germline CDR1 LNHDA, CDR2 SQIVND (reference sequence). V lost 5 bases, J lost 10 bases, and 11 bases stayed unmatched.

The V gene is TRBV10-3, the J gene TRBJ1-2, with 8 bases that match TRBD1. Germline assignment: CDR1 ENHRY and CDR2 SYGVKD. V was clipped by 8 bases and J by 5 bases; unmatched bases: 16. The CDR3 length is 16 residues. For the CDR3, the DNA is TGTGCCATCGGTAGACAGGGGTCCCTGGAGGGGTATGGCTACACCTTC. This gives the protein CAIGRQGSLEGYGYTF.

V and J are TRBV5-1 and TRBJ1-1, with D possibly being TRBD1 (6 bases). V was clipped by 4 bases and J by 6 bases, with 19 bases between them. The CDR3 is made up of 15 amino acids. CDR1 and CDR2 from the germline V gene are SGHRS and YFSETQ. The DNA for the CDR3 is TGCGCCAGCAGCCGTGATACAGGGCGCAGCGCTGAAGCTTTCTTT. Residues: CASSRDTGRSAEAFF.

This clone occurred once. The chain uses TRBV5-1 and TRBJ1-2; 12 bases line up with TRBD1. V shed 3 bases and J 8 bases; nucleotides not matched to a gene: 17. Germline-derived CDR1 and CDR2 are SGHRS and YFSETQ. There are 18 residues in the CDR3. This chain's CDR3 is CASSSTTPGTGGPEGYTF. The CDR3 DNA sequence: TGCGCCAGCAGCTCCACAACTCCCGGGACAGGGGGCCCAGAGGGCTACACCTTC.

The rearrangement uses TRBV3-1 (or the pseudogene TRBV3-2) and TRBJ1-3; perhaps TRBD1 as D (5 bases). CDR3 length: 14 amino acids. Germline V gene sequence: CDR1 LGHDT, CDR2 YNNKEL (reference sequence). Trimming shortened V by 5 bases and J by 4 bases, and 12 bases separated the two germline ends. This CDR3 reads CASSNGGTGNTIYF. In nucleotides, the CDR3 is TGTGCCAGCAGCAACGGGGGTACAGGAAACACCATATATTTT.

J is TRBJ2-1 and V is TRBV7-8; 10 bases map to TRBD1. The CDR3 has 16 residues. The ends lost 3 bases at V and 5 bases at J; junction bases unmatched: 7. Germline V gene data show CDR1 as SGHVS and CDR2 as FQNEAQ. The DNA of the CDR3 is TGTGCCAGCAGCTTGCACAGGACAGGGGGGAACAATGAGCAGTTCTTC. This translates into CASSLHRTGGNNEQFF.

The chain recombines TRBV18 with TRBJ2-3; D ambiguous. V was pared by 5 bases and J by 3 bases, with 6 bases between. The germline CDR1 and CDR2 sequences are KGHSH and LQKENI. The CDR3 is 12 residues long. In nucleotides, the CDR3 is TGTGCCAGCTCATCGCGTACAGATACGCAGTATTTT. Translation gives CASSSRTDTQYF.

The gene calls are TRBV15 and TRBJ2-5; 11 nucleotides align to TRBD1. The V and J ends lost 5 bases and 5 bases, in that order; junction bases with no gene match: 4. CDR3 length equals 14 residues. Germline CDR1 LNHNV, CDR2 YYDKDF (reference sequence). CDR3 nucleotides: TGTGCCACCAGCGAGGACAGGGGGCTGGAGACCCAGTACTTC. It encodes CATSEDRGLETQYF. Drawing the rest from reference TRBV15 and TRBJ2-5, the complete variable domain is DAMVIQNPRYQVTQFGKPVTLSCSQTLNHNVMYWYQQKSSQAPKLLFHYYDKDFNNEADTPDNFQSRRPNTSFCFLDIRSPGLGDTAMYLCATSEDRGLETQYFGPGTRLLVL.

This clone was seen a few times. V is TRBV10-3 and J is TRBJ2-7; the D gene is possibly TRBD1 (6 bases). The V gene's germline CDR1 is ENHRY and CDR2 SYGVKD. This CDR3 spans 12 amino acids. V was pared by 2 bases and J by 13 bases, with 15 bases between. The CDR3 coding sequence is TGTGCCATCAGTGAGGGAAGGACAGCGAACTACTTC. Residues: CAISEGRTANYF.

The CDR3 DNA follows: TGTGCCACCGCGACAGGGGGAGGGCAAGAGACCCAGTACTTC. Translation: CATATGGGQETQYF. The V and J genes are TRBV28 and TRBJ2-5; 9 bases are shared with TRBD1. The CDR3 loop spans 14 amino acids. The V gene's germline CDR1 is MDHEN and CDR2 SYDVKM. Unmatched junction bases numbered 8, after V lost 10 bases and J lost 2 bases.

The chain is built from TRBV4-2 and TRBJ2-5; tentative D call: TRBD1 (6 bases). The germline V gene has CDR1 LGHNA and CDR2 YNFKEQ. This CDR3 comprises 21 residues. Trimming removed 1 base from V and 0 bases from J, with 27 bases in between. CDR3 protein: CASSQGVGGRTRDWYQETQYF. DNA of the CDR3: TGTGCCAGCAGCCAAGGAGTAGGGGGTCGCACGCGAGATTGGTACCAAGAGACCCAGTACTTC.

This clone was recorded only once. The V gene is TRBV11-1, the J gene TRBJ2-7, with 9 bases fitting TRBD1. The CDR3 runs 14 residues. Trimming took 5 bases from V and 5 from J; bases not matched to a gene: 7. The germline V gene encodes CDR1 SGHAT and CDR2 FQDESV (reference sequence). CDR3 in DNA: TGTGCCAGCAGCGACCGGGACAGGGCCCACGAGCAGTACTTC. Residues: CASSDRDRAHEQYF.

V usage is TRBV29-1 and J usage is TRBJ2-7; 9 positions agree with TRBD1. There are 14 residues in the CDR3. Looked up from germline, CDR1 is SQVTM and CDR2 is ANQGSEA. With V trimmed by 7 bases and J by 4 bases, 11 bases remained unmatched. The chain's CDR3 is CSALGWDREYEQYF. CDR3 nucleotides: TGCAGCGCACTCGGGTGGGACAGGGAATACGAGCAGTACTTC.

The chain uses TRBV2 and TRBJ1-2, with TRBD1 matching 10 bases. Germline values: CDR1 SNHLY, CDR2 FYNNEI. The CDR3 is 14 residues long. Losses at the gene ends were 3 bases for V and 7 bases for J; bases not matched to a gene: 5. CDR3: CASSEGQGFSGYTF. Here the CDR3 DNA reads TGTGCCAGCAGTGAGGGACAGGGGTTTAGTGGCTACACCTTC.

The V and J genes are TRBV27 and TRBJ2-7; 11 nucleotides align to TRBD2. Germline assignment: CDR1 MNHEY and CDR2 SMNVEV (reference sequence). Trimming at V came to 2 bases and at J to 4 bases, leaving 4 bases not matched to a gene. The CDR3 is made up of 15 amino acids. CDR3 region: CASSLLAGGGYEQYF. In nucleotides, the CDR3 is TGTGCCAGCAGTTTACTAGCGGGAGGAGGTTACGAGCAGTACTTC.